Each of the 27 T cell receptor beta chains below was sequenced from the same sample in a study of neurological immune-mediated disorders. TCRdb recomputed calls from the 5' RACE reads with MiXCR, one row per CDR3 protein. There are 45,000 to 70,000 distinct CDR3 sequences in the sample; about 4% occur only once, and approximately 2.9% lies in the top ten. Sample: PBMCs. These receptors all stem from a man aged 50 to 59 with multiple sclerosis.

Concerning this clonotype itself: A much larger clone differs by one base, so this may be a read error. The chain couples TRBV20-1 to TRBJ2-5; D may match TRBD1 or TRBD2 (5 bases each). CDR3 length equals 14 residues. Germline V gene sequence: CDR1 DFQATT, CDR2 SNEGSKA (reference sequence). The CDR3 DNA is TGCAGTACTAGAGGCATCGGATGGGGGGAGACCCAGTACTTC. This gives the protein CSTRGIGWGETQYF.

This clonotype was counted ten times or more. V gene TRBV28 combines with J gene TRBJ2-2; no clear D. V shed 1 base and J shed 7 bases, with 10 bases lying between them. This CDR3 spans 14 amino acids. CDR1 is MDHEN, CDR2 SYDVKM, per germline. The CDR3 loop reads CASSLSEKIGELFF. DNA for the CDR3: TGTGCCAGCAGTTTATCAGAAAAGATCGGGGAGCTGTTTTTT.

There are many counts of this clonotype. The rearrangement uses TRBV20-1 and TRBJ2-1; the D gene could be TRBD1 or TRBD2 (5 bases each). Germline V lookup: CDR1 DFQATT, CDR2 SNEGSKA (reference sequence). V was shortened by 0 bases and J by 6 bases, with 12 bases between the two germline ends. The CDR3 consists of 14 residues. DNA of the CDR3: TGCAGTGCTAGAGATCTCAAGAGGGGCAATGAGCAGTTCTTC. It yields the protein CSARDLKRGNEQFF.

This clonotype was observed many times. This rearrangement joins TRBV7-9 to TRBJ2-6; D remains unclear. The CDR3 is 17 amino acids. Trimming stripped 1 base from V and 0 bases from J, with 10 bases between. CDR1 and CDR2 from the germline V gene are SEHNR and FQNEAQ (reference sequence). CDR3 nucleotide sequence: TGTGCCAGCAGCTTAGGATCCGAACGCTCTGGGGCCAACGTCCTGACTTTC. It translates to CASSLGSERSGANVLTF.

This clonotype was detected many times. The chain couples TRBV3-1 to TRBJ1-3; D call uncertain. Trimming removed 1 base from V and 1 base from J, with 5 bases in between. CDR1 is LGHDT and CDR2 is YNNKEL in the germline V gene (reference sequence). The CDR3 totals 14 residues. Here the CDR3 reads CASSQVGSGNTIYF. CDR3 coding DNA: TGTGCCAGCAGCCAAGTCGGGTCTGGAAACACCATATATTTT.

The table lists this clonotype with many counts. This chain joins TRBV10-3 and TRBJ2-2; D is ambiguous. The CDR3 consists of 14 residues. Germline CDR1 reads ENHRY; CDR2 reads SYGVKD. V was shortened by 4 bases and J by 2 bases, with 8 bases between the two germline ends. CDR3 nucleotides: TGTGCCATCAGTGGGACGGTCAACACCGGGGAGCTGTTTTTT. Its protein product is CAISGTVNTGELFF.

In this sample, this clonotype turned up many times. The chain combines TRBV6-1 with TRBJ2-7; possibly TRBD2 for D (6 bases). In germline, CDR1 is MNHNS, CDR2 SASEGT. The V gene lost 4 bases and the J gene lost 7 bases, with 20 bases spanning the gap. The CDR3 runs 15 residues. CDR3 loop: CASSGRDFVIMEQYF. CDR3 in DNA: TGTGCCAGCAGTGGCCGGGACTTCGTTATTATGGAGCAGTACTTC.

This clonotype is termed medium-sized. J is TRBJ2-3 and V is TRBV6-4, with a tentative D call TRBD1 (5 bases). The CDR3 is 14 amino acids. The germline V gene has CDR1 MRHNA and CDR2 SNTAGT. The germline V and J ends were trimmed by 0 bases and 1 base, with 5 bases remaining between them. CDR3 sequence reads: CASSDSQGTDTQYF. The CDR3 region has the DNA TGTGCCAGCAGTGACTCACAGGGCACAGATACGCAGTATTTT.

This clonotype was counted at least ten times. The chain joins TRBV20-1 to TRBJ2-3, with D uncertain. The CDR3 extends over 14 amino acids. CDR1 and CDR2 (germline): DFQATT, SNEGSKA (reference sequence). The germline V and J ends were trimmed by 6 bases and 2 bases, with 15 bases remaining between them. The CDR3 region has the DNA TGCAGTGCCCGTGAGAATCGCCCCACAGATACGCAGTATTTT. Translating gives CSARENRPTDTQYF.

This clonotype has ten or more counts. V is TRBV5-1 and J is TRBJ2-1, with unresolved D. The CDR3 is 12 residues long. Per germline, CDR1 SGHRS and CDR2 YFSETQ. The V end was cut by 1 base, the J end by 6 bases, with 5 bases between. CDR3 loop: CASSLRSNEQFF. The CDR3, as DNA: TGCGCCAGCAGCTTGAGGTCCAATGAGCAGTTCTTC.

This clonotype was detected a few times. The chain's CDR3 is CASSPSGGVTGGAEQYF. CDR3 DNA sequence: TGTGCCAGCAGCCCCTCAGGAGGGGTGACAGGGGGCGCCGAGCAGTACTTC. The chain carries TRBV9 and TRBJ2-7; 10 positions match TRBD1. The CDR3 totals 17 residues. CDR1 is SGDLS and CDR2 is YYNGEE in the germline V gene. The trim removed 4 bases at V and 6 bases at J, leaving 16 bases unmatched. The full variable domain, its missing parts supplied by reference TRBV9 and TRBJ2-7, is DSGVTQTPKHLITATGQRVTLRCSPRSGDLSVYWYQQSLDQGLQFLIQYYNGEERAKGNILERFSAQQFPDLHSELNLSSLELGDSALYFCASSPSGGVTGGAEQYFGPGTRLTVT.

The rearrangement uses TRBV12-3 or TRBV12-4 and TRBJ2-1, with TRBD2 matching over 8 bases. The CDR3 totals 15 residues. J lost 3 bases, V lost 4 bases, and 5 bases had no gene match. The CDR3 protein is CASSYSGKNYNEQFF. In nucleotides, the CDR3 is TGTGCCAGCAGTTATAGCGGGAAAAACTACAATGAGCAGTTCTTC.

This clonotype was counted only a few times. The chain couples TRBV5-1 to TRBJ1-6; D call uncertain. V was shortened by 4 bases and J by 7 bases, with 15 bases between the two germline ends. The CDR3 contains 15 residues. CDR1 is SGHRS, CDR2 YFSETQ, per germline. The CDR3 bases are TGCGCCAGCAGCGTCGGCCGAGGGTACAATTCACCCCTCCACTTT. Amino acid sequence: CASSVGRGYNSPLHF.

This clonotype was seen repeatedly, ten times or more. The V gene is TRBV12-3 or TRBV12-4, the J gene TRBJ1-2; tentative D call: TRBD1 (5 bases). V lost 6 bases, J lost 0 bases, and 23 bases lay in between. The CDR3 length is 18 residues. The CDR3 coding sequence is TGTGCCAGCAGCTTCACCCTGGAGGTAGACAGCCCTAACTATGGCTACACCTTC. This gives the protein CASSFTLEVDSPNYGYTF.

By sample share, this clonotype is medium-sized. V is TRBV20-1 and J is TRBJ1-5; 7 nucleotides align to TRBD1. The V and J ends lost 6 bases and 4 bases, in that order; junction bases with no gene match: 6. CDR1 is DFQATT and CDR2 is SNEGSKA in the germline V gene (reference sequence). CDR3 length: 13 residues. In nucleotides, the CDR3 is TGCAGTGCCGGACGGACAGGTAATCAGCCCCAGCATTTT. This codes for CSAGRTGNQPQHF.

This clonotype has at least ten counts. This rearrangement joins TRBV18 to TRBJ1-1; D is ambiguous. V lost 3 bases and J 1 base, leaving 3 bases between the germline ends. Germline V gene lookup returns CDR1 KGHSH and CDR2 LQKENI. CDR3 length equals 12 residues. The CDR3 spells CASSPRNTEAFF. The CDR3 nucleotides read TGTGCCAGCTCACCTCGGAACACTGAAGCTTTCTTT. Using reference TRBV18 and TRBJ1-1 for the parts outside the CDR3, the full variable domain is NAGVMQNPRHLVRRRGQEARLRCSPMKGHSHVYWYRQLPEEGLKFMVYLQKENIIDESGMPKERFSAEFPKEGPSILRIQQVVRGDSAAYFCASSPRNTEAFFGQGTRLTVV.

This clonotype was observed many times. The chain recombines TRBV14 with TRBJ2-5, with D perhaps TRBD2 (5 bases). This CDR3 comprises 15 residues. Germline lookup yields CDR1 SGHDN and CDR2 FVKESK. Trimming stripped 2 bases from V and 1 base from J, with 11 bases between. The CDR3 region has the DNA TGTGCCAGCAGCCAAAAGCGGAGAACCCAAGAGACCCAGTACTTC. Amino acids: CASSQKRRTQETQYF.

This clonotype was detected many times. The CDR3 nucleotides read TGTGCCAGCAGTTCTCCCCTGATCGGCTATGGCTACACCTTC. It codes for CASSSPLIGYGYTF. This chain connects TRBV28 to TRBJ1-2; D gene ambiguous. Trimming stripped 4 bases from V and 4 bases from J, with 13 bases between. The CDR3 is made up of 14 amino acids. The germline V gene has CDR1 MDHEN and CDR2 SYDVKM.

This clonotype has a count of ten or more. V usage is TRBV7-2 and J usage is TRBJ2-1; D is possibly TRBD2 (6 bases). Trimming took 2 bases from V and 8 from J, leaving 10 bases between them. Germline CDR1 and CDR2: SGHTA and FQGNSA. The CDR3 is made up of 13 amino acids. The chain's CDR3 is CASSLSAGHEQFF. DNA for the CDR3: TGTGCCAGCAGCTTATCAGCGGGCCATGAGCAGTTCTTC.

This rearrangement joins TRBV9 to TRBJ2-2; tentatively, D is TRBD1 (5 bases). CDR3 length equals 13 residues. The germline CDR1 and CDR2 sequences are SGDLS and YYNGEE. V was shortened by 0 bases and J by 11 bases, with 11 bases between the two germline ends. DNA of the CDR3: TGTGCCAGCAGCGTAGATCTTTGGGGCGAGCTGTTTTTT. Its translation is CASSVDLWGELFF.

CDR3 residues: CASRDATSHLTGELFF. For the CDR3, the DNA is TGCGCCAGCAGGGATGCCACTAGCCATTTAACCGGGGAGCTGTTTTTT. The V gene is TRBV5-1, the J gene TRBJ2-2; D might be TRBD2 (6 bases). CDR1 is SGHRS, CDR2 YFSETQ, per germline. Trimming removed 5 bases from V and 5 bases from J, with 19 bases in between. The length of the CDR3 is 16 residues.

There are a few counts of this clonotype. This chain uses TRBV15 with TRBJ2-2; possibly TRBD2 for D (7 bases). V lost 0 bases and J 5 bases, leaving 16 bases between the germline ends. The CDR3 loop spans 17 amino acids. Germline V gene sequence: CDR1 LNHNV, CDR2 YYDKDF (reference sequence). The CDR3 nucleotides are TGTGCCACCAGCAGAGATGGGGGGGCCCTGATTACCGGGGAGCTGTTTTTT. Translated, it gives CATSRDGGALITGELFF.

This clonotype was recorded a few times. The V call is TRBV14, the J call TRBJ2-7, with 9 bases that match TRBD2. In germline, CDR1 is SGHDN, CDR2 FVKESK. The CDR3 is made up of 16 amino acids. J gave up 2 bases and V 0 bases, and 5 bases lay outside the gene matches. The CDR3 DNA is TGTGCCAGCAGCCAAGAAAGTCCTAGCGGGACCTACGAGCAGTACTTC. Protein: CASSQESPSGTYEQYF.

V gene TRBV20-1 combines with J gene TRBJ1-1; 9 nucleotides line up with TRBD1. V was clipped by 0 bases and J by 6 bases; unmatched bases: 8. CDR3 length: 15 amino acids. Germline V gene data show CDR1 as DFQATT and CDR2 as SNEGSKA (reference sequence). The chain's CDR3 is CSARDRDRVFSEAFF. CDR3 sequence (DNA): TGCAGTGCTAGAGACCGGGACAGGGTCTTCTCTGAAGCTTTCTTT.

The chain is built from TRBV11-3 and TRBJ2-5; D gene uncertain. V gave up 1 base and J gave up 3 bases, with 9 bases separating them. This CDR3 region has 14 residues. Looked up from germline, CDR1 is SGHNT and CDR2 is YENEEA. The CDR3 protein is CASSLVSSKETQYF. CDR3 bases: TGTGCCAGCAGCTTAGTAAGCAGCAAAGAGACCCAGTACTTC. The whole variable domain, remainder taken from reference TRBV11-3 and TRBJ2-5, is EAGVVQSPRYKIIEKKQPVAFWCNPISGHNTLYWYLQNLGQGPELLIRYENEEAVDDSQLPKDRFSAERLKGVDSTLKIQPAELGDSAVYLCASSLVSSKETQYFGPGTRLLVL.

This clonotype was observed a handful of times. The V gene is TRBV27, the J gene TRBJ2-1; D may be TRBD2 (5 bases). The CDR3 is 16 residues long. The germline gives CDR1 MNHEY, CDR2 SMNVEV (reference sequence). V shed 5 bases and J shed 0 bases, with 14 bases lying between them. The CDR3, as DNA: TGTGCCAGCAGTCCTAGCACTACCAGCTCCTACAATGAGCAGTTCTTC. Translated, it gives CASSPSTTSSYNEQFF.

Worth noting for this clonotype: This may be a read error, as it is one base from a much larger clone. The chain couples TRBV5-1 to TRBJ1-4; D is unclear. The CDR3 consists of 15 residues. CDR1 is SGHRS and CDR2 is YFSETQ in the germline V gene. Trimming took off 4 bases at V and 7 bases at J, with 17 bases between the two ends. The CDR3 loop is CASSPHGKASEKLFF. CDR3 DNA sequence: TGCGCCAGCAGCCCTCACGGGAAGGCCAGTGAAAAACTGTTTTTT.